The text below deals with one T cell receptor beta chain. As yet, its antigen is unknown. Method: immunoSEQ multiplex PCR; TCRdb's copy keeps in-frame clones and lacks some. The repertoire holds approximately 65,000 clones, over 90% seen once, with roughly 5.3% in the top ten. This sample is drawn from a study of cytomegalovirus exposure and HLA in healthy donors. Findings and limits, study-wide: Rarity held for most TCR sequences, but there were some public TCRs that occurred in many donors.

Germline V gene data show CDR1 as WSHSY and CDR2 as SAAADI. J gave up 7 bases and V 0 bases, and 8 bases lay outside the gene matches. CDR3 length: 17 residues. The receptor was derived from a man between 18 and 35 years old in good health and CMV-seropositive. The sequenced material came from PBMCs. The V and J genes are TRBV10-2 and TRBJ1-5, with TRBD1 identical over 11 bases. The CDR3 protein is CASSESTGGTGGQPQHF. As DNA, the CDR3 is TGCGCCAGCAGTGAGTCGACGGGGGGGACAGGGGGACAGCCCCAGCATTTT.